This is a list of T cell receptor beta chains from one sample in a study of blood T cell repertoires in COVID-19. Profiled with immunoSEQ multiplex PCR; TCRdb holds only in-frame clones, not every one. The sample lists about 180,000 clones, over 80% occurring once. The source material was peripheral blood. All receptors come from a woman aged 55-69 years with acute or convalescent COVID-19. The CDR3 runs from the conserved cysteine through the conserved F or W. The D gene is left open where the match is weak. Only some rows state a clone size, as once, few, many or a class for expanded clones.

clone size	V gene	J gene	D gene	CDR3 protein	CDR3 DNA
NA	TRBV3-1/TRBV3-2	TRBJ1-2	NA	CASSPSPWGPYGYTF	TGTGCCAGCAGCCCATCTCCGTGGGGGCCCTATGGCTACACCTTC
NA	TRBV7-6	TRBJ1-2	TRBD1	CASSFSQGPYGYTF	TGTGCCAGCAGCTTCTCACAGGGGCCCTATGGCTACACCTTC
NA	TRBV9	TRBJ1-6	NA	CASSKGSSYNSPLHF	TGTGCCAGCAGCAAAGGGAGCTCCTATAATTCACCCCTCCACTTT
NA	TRBV6-5	TRBJ1-2	NA	CASRGLTANYGYTF	TGTGCCAGCAGGGGACTTACCGCTAACTATGGCTACACCTTC
NA	TRBV5-6	TRBJ1-3	TRBD1	CASSETGTASGNTIYF	TGTGCCAGCAGCGAAACCGGGACAGCGTCTGGAAACACCATATATTTT
NA	TRBV4-1	TRBJ2-1	TRBD2	CASSLTTSPYNEQFF	TGCGCCAGCAGCCTTACGACTAGCCCCTACAATGAGCAGTTCTTC
NA	TRBV5-5	TRBJ1-5	NA	CASSSPGHQGPQHF	TGTGCCAGCAGCTCTCCGGGACACCAAGGGCCCCAGCATTTT
NA	TRBV6-6	TRBJ2-7	TRBD1	CASSFEATGDEQYF	TGTGCCAGCAGTTTTGAGGCCACAGGGGACGAGCAGTACTTC
NA	TRBV24-1	TRBJ2-4	NA	CATSDRAFGIQYF	TGTGCCACCAGTGACAGGGCCTTTGGTATTCAGTACTTC
NA	TRBV5-6	TRBJ2-7	NA	CASFSLGQFYEQYF	TGTGCCAGCTTCTCCCTGGGGCAATTCTACGAGCAGTACTTC
NA	TRBV5-1	TRBJ2-7	NA	CASSLPGGEQYF	TGCGCCAGCAGCTTGCCCGGGGGCGAGCAGTACTTC
NA	TRBV24-1	TRBJ2-3	TRBD2	CATSETGTSGVADTQYF	TGTGCCACCAGTGAAACCGGGACTAGCGGGGTAGCAGATACGCAGTATTTT
NA	TRBV18	TRBJ2-1	NA	CASSLQGDEQFF	TGTGCCAGCTCCCTACAGGGCGATGAGCAGTTCTTC
NA	TRBV5-5	TRBJ1-5	NA	CASSLRRDQPQHF	TGTGCCAGCAGCTTACGGAGGGATCAGCCCCAGCATTTT
NA	TRBV15	TRBJ1-2	NA	CATSRLEGGSGEPNYGYTF	TGTGCCACCAGCAGGCTTGAGGGGGGAAGCGGGGAACCCAACTATGGCTACACCTTC
NA	TRBV4-3	TRBJ1-2	NA	CASSQNTNGIYGYTF	TGCGCCAGCAGCCAAAACACTAACGGGATCTATGGCTACACCTTC
NA	TRBV24-1	TRBJ2-7	TRBD1	CATSDLRDRYFF	TGTGCCACCAGTGATTTGAGGGACAGGTACTTCTTC
NA	TRBV9	TRBJ2-6	NA	CASSLSVGTGANVLTF	TGTGCCAGCAGCCTTAGCGTCGGAACCGGGGCCAACGTCCTGACTTTC
NA	TRBV9	TRBJ1-6	NA	CASSVSSAPGPNSPLHF	TGTGCCAGCAGCGTGTCTTCGGCCCCAGGGCCTAATTCACCCCTCCACTTT
few	TRBV27	TRBJ2-7	TRBD1	CASSSGTGGTYEQYF	TGTGCCAGCAGTTCAGGGACAGGGGGCACCTACGAGCAGTACTTC
NA	TRBV2	TRBJ2-1	TRBD2	CASSGPGLGYNEQFF	TGTGCCAGCAGTGGACCGGGACTAGGGTACAATGAGCAGTTCTTC
NA	TRBV27	TRBJ2-1	NA	CASKGEGNEQFF	TGTGCCAGCAAAGGGGAAGGCAATGAGCAGTTCTTC
NA	TRBV24-1	TRBJ2-3	NA	CATSPGLQGRDTQYF	TGTGCCACCAGCCCCGGTCTCCAGGGTCGGGATACGCAGTATTTT
NA	TRBV12-3/TRBV12-4	TRBJ1-5	NA	CASRAGSNQPQHF	TGTGCCAGCAGGGCAGGCTCGAATCAGCCCCAGCATTTT
few	TRBV20-1	TRBJ1-2	TRBD1	CSADRETGYTF	TGCAGTGCTGACAGGGAGACTGGCTACACCTTC
NA	TRBV4-2	TRBJ2-2	TRBD1	CASSHSDRAGELFF	TGTGCCAGCAGCCACTCCGACAGGGCCGGGGAGCTGTTTTTT
NA	TRBV4-2	TRBJ2-7	TRBD2	CASSRGLVDEQYF	TGTGCCAGCAGCCGAGGACTAGTAGACGAGCAGTACTTC
NA	TRBV5-4	TRBJ1-1	NA	CASSFGGTLGTAFF	TGTGCCAGCAGCTTCGGGGGGACATTGGGTACGGCTTTCTTT
few	TRBV9	TRBJ1-6	TRBD1	CASSGETGGSGALHF	TGTGCCAGCAGCGGGGAGACAGGGGGGTCTGGGGCCCTCCACTTT
NA	TRBV3-1/TRBV3-2	TRBJ1-1	NA	CASSLLGGGEAFF	TGTGCCAGCAGCCTCCTAGGGGGGGGTGAAGCTTTCTTT
NA	TRBV18	TRBJ1-5	TRBD1	CASSGAGTGRDNQPQHF	TGTGCCAGCTCGGGTGCCGGGACAGGGCGGGACAATCAGCCCCAGCATTTT
NA	TRBV19	TRBJ1-4	TRBD1	CASSIGQGTNEKLFF	TGTGCCAGTAGTATCGGACAGGGCACTAATGAAAAACTGTTTTTT
few	TRBV5-1	TRBJ2-3	NA	CASSLAPGLKNTDTQYF	TGCGCCAGCAGCTTGGCCCCGGGACTGAAGAACACAGATACGCAGTATTTT
NA	TRBV15	TRBJ2-7	NA	CATSRGGQRRGDEQYF	TGTGCCACCAGCAGAGGGGGACAGCGGCGGGGGGACGAGCAGTACTTC
NA	TRBV7-2	TRBJ1-3	NA	CASSLVFGSSGNTIYF	TGTGCCAGCAGCTTAGTTTTTGGTAGCTCTGGAAACACCATATATTTT
NA	TRBV25-1	TRBJ2-1	NA	CASSEAGTLDNEQFF	TGTGCCAGCAGTGAAGCCGGGACACTTGACAATGAGCAGTTCTTC
NA	TRBV29-1	TRBJ2-7	NA	CSVEGGHSYEQYF	TGCAGCGTTGAAGGTGGCCATTCCTACGAGCAGTACTTC
NA	TRBV19	TRBJ2-2	NA	CASSISPQGRHTGELFF	TGTGCCAGTAGTATCTCCCCACAGGGACGGCACACCGGGGAGCTGTTTTTT
NA	TRBV19	TRBJ2-7	TRBD1	CASSTPGGTGANEQYF	TGTGCCAGTAGCACCCCCGGCGGGACAGGGGCTAACGAGCAGTACTTC
NA	TRBV6-5	TRBJ1-5	NA	CASSYSGRLRNQPQHF	TGTGCCAGCAGTTACTCGGGGAGGCTCCGCAATCAGCCCCAGCATTTT
NA	TRBV7-9	TRBJ1-2	NA	CASSLASGVGYTF	TGTGCCAGCAGCTTAGCGTCAGGGGTCGGCTACACCTTC
NA	TRBV10-3	TRBJ2-3	TRBD2	CAIRGTTPSTDTQYF	TGTGCCATCAGAGGGACTACCCCTAGCACAGATACGCAGTATTTT
NA	TRBV5-1	TRBJ2-7	TRBD2	CASSPRGGGVYEQYF	TGCGCCAGCAGCCCCCGGGGCGGGGGGGTGTACGAGCAGTACTTC
once	TRBV6-5	TRBJ1-1	TRBD1	CASRADRGPNTEAFF	TGTGCCAGCAGGGCAGACAGGGGCCCGAACACTGAAGCTTTCTTT
NA	TRBV6-5	TRBJ1-3	NA	CASSRGIVNTIYF	TGTGCCAGCAGCCGAGGGATCGTAAACACCATATATTTT
NA	TRBV9	TRBJ2-7	NA	CASSVASQGYEQYF	TGTGCCAGCAGCGTAGCCTCACAGGGTTACGAGCAGTACTTC
few	TRBV10-3	TRBJ1-2	TRBD1	CAISESEGQSFLFGYTF	TGTGCCATCAGTGAGTCCGAGGGACAGAGTTTTTTGTTCGGCTACACCTTC
NA	TRBV27	TRBJ1-2	TRBD1	CASSHRGLAYGYTF	TGTGCCAGCAGCCACAGGGGGCTCGCCTATGGCTACACCTTC
NA	TRBV9	TRBJ1-1	NA	CASSRGGVMNTEAFF	TGTGCCAGCAGCAGGGGCGGGGTGATGAACACTGAAGCTTTCTTT
NA	TRBV7-2	TRBJ1-5	TRBD1	CASSLGSGRGRNNQPQHF	TGTGCCAGCAGCTTAGGGAGCGGCAGGGGGCGTAACAATCAGCCCCAGCATTTT
NA	TRBV18	TRBJ2-1	TRBD1	CASSPGDRGPYEQFF	TGTGCCAGCTCACCAGGGGACAGGGGCCCCTATGAGCAGTTCTTC
NA	TRBV2	TRBJ2-3	TRBD2	CASKRGVGDTQYF	TGTGCCAGCAAGCGGGGGGTCGGAGATACGCAGTATTTT
NA	TRBV5-8	TRBJ1-6	TRBD1	CASSSGQALTDSPLHF	TGTGCCAGCAGCTCCGGACAGGCGCTAACAGATTCACCCCTCCACTTT